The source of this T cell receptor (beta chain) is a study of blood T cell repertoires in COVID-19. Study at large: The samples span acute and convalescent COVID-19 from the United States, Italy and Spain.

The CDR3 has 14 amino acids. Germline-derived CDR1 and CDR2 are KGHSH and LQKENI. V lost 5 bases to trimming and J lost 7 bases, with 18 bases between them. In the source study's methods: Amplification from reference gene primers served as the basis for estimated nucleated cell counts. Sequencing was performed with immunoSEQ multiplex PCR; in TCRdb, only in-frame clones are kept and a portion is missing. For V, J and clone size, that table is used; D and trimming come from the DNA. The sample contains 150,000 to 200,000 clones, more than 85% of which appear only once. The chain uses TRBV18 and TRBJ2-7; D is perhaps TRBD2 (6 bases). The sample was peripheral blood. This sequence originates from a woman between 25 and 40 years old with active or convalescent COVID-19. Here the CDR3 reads CASSGANSGGEQYF. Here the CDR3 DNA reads TGTGCCAGCTCAGGGGCTAATAGCGGAGGAGAGCAGTACTTC.